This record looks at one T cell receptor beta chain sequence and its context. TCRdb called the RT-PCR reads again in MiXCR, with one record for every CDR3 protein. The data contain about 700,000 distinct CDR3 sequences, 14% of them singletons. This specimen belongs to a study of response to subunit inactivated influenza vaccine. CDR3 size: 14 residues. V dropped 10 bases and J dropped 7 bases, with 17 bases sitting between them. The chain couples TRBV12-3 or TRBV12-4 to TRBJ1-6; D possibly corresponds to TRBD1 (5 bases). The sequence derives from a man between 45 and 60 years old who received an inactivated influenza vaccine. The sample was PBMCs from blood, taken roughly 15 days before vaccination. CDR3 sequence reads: CATQSQGRNSPLHF. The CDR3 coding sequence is TGTGCCACCCAATCGCAGGGCCGGAATTCACCCCTCCACTTT.